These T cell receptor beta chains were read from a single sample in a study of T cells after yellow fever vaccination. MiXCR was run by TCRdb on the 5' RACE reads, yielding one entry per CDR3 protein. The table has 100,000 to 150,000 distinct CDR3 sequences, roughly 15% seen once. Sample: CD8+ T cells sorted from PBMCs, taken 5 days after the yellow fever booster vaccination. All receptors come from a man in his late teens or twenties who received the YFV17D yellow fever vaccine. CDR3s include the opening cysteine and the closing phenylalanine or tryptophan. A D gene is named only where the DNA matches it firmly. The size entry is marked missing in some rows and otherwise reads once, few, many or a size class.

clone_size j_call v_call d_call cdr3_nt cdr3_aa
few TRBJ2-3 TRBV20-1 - TGCAGTGCTCGGGGGCTAGGGGAGGGAGATACGCAGTATTTT CSARGLGEGDTQYF
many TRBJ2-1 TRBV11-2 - TGTGCCAGCAGCTTGCTTGGGGAGCAGTTCTTC CASSLLGEQFF
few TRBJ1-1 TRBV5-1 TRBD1 TGCGCCAGCAGCTCCGCCCAAGGGACAGGGGGCAAGAACACTGAAGCTTTCTTT CASSSAQGTGGKNTEAFF
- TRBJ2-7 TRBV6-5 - TGTGCCAGCAGTTACTCGATTCAGGGTAGCTCCTACGAGCAGTACTTC CASSYSIQGSSYEQYF
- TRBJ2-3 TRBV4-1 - TGCGCCAGCAGCCTTAGACAGACAGATACGCAGTATTTT CASSLRQTDTQYF
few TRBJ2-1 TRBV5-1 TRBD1 TGCGCCAGCAGCTCCCTAGGACAGGTTACCTCCTACAATGAGCAGTTCTTC CASSSLGQVTSYNEQFF
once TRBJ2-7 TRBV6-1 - TGTGCCAGCAGTGAACGGGGTTACGAGCAGTACTTC CASSERGYEQYF
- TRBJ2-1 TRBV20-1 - TGCAGTGCTAAGCCCTTCAATGAGCAGTTCTTC CSAKPFNEQFF
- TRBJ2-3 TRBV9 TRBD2 TGTGCCAGCAGCGTACTCAGGGGACTAGCGGCCGATACGCAGTATTTT CASSVLRGLAADTQYF
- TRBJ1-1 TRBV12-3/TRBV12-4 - TGTGCCAGCAGTAAGGTCCTCACGGGGCTGAACACTGAAGCTTTCTTT CASSKVLTGLNTEAFF
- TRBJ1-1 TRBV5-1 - TGCGCCAGCAGCTTCGAAGCGATGAACACTGAAGCTTTCTTT CASSFEAMNTEAFF
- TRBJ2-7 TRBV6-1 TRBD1 TGTGCCAGCAGTAGACAGGGCCCCTCCCTACAGACCTACGAGCAGTACTTC CASSRQGPSLQTYEQYF
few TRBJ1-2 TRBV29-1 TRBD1 TGCAGCGTCCGGACAGGGATGAGCTATGGCTACACCTTC CSVRTGMSYGYTF
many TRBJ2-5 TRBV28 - TGTGCCAGCAGTCCGAGCGGACCACACCAGTACTTC CASSPSGPHQYF
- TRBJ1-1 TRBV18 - TGTGCCAGCTCACCGTTGGAATATGGGAGCACTGAAGCTTTCTTT CASSPLEYGSTEAFF
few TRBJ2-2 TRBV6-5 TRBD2 TGTGCCAGCAGTTACTCGGCTAGCGGGGCGGGACGCGGGGAGCTGTTTTTT CASSYSASGAGRGELFF
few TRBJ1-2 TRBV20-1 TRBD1 TGCAGTGCAAAGCCGGGACAGGGAGATCATGGCTACACCTTC CSAKPGQGDHGYTF
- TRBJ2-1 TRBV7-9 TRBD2 TGTGCCAACAGCGGGGGGGCCGACAATGAGCAGTTCTTC CANSGGADNEQFF
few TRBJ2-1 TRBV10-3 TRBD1 TGTGCCATCAGCTACACAGGGGGCACCTACAATGAGCAGTTCTTC CAISYTGGTYNEQFF
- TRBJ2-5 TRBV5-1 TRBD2 TGCGCCAGCAGCCCCAGACTAGCGGGGGACCAGTACCAAGAGACCCAGTACTTC CASSPRLAGDQYQETQYF
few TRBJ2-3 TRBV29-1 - TGCAGCGTTGAAGTTCCGCGGGCCGAGACAGATACGCAGTATTTT CSVEVPRAETDTQYF
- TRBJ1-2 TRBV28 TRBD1 TGTGCCAGCAGTTCGGAGGGCACAGGGGAGTTTTTTTATGGCTACACCTTC CASSSEGTGEFFYGYTF
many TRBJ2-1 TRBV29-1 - TGCAGCGTCCCCCTGGGCGGTGGAGCCAATGAGCAGTTCTTC CSVPLGGGANEQFF
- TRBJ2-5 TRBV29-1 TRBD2 TGCAGCGCCCTTTACGGGGGGGCCTGGGAGACCCAGTACTTC CSALYGGAWETQYF
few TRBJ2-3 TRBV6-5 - TGTGCCAGCAGTTACAGGGGCACAGATACGCAGTATTTT CASSYRGTDTQYF
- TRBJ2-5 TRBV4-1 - TGCGCCAGCAGCCAAGAGCTCAGGGACCAAGAGACCCAGTACTTC CASSQELRDQETQYF
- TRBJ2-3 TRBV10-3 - TGTGCCATCAGTGGAACTCGGGACAAGGGGACCGATACGCAGTATTTT CAISGTRDKGTDTQYF
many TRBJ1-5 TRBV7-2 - TGTGCCAGCAGCTTCGGTCCTAGCACTCAGCCCCAGCATTTT CASSFGPSTQPQHF